The rows below give T cell receptor beta chains drawn from one sample of a study of blood T cell repertoires in COVID-19. Only in-frame clones appear in the TCRdb table, and some are missing; sequencing was by immunoSEQ multiplex PCR. The sample records approximately 390,000 clones, around 87% being singletons. The sequenced material came from peripheral blood. Source of these receptors: a woman aged 55 to 70 with COVID-19, enrolled during active disease. Both conserved end residues are part of each CDR3. D genes are given only for firm matches. Only part of the rows carry a size: once, few, many, or a class if the clone is expanded.

j_call,v_call,clone_size,d_call,cdr3_nt,cdr3_aa
TRBJ1-2,TRBV21-1,-,-,TGTGCCAGCAGCAAAGGGCTGCGGGGACAGTCCCCCGACGGCTACACCTTC,CASSKGLRGQSPDGYTF
TRBJ2-7,TRBV16,-,-,TGTGCCAGCAGCCAAGAGGGCTACGAGCAGTACTTC,CASSQEGYEQYF
TRBJ1-1,TRBV6-5,-,-,TGTGCCAGCGCCGCCCGGGGGGGGCGAGGCACTGAAGCTTTCTTT,CASAARGGRGTEAFF
TRBJ2-3,TRBV18,-,-,TGTGCCAGCTCACTATCGTATTCAGATACGCAGTATTTT,CASSLSYSDTQYF
TRBJ1-2,TRBV6-5,-,TRBD1,TGTGCCAGCAGTTCCGTCCGACAGGGTGGCCGCTATGGCTACACCTTC,CASSSVRQGGRYGYTF
TRBJ2-7,TRBV7-6,-,TRBD2,TGTGCCAGCAGCTTAGGGACTAGCGTGACAACCGCGGGGCAGTACTTC,CASSLGTSVTTAGQYF
TRBJ1-1,TRBV3-1/TRBV3-2,once,-,TGTGCCAGCAGCCAAGCCGGGTCAAACACTGAAGCTTTCTTT,CASSQAGSNTEAFF
TRBJ1-4,TRBV25-1,-,-,TGTGCCAGCAGCCTAAGAGGGGGTAGGAATGAAAAACTGTTTTTT,CASSLRGGRNEKLFF
TRBJ2-5,TRBV10-1,-,TRBD1,TGCGCCAGCAGTCCTACCCGGGGGACAGGGAGAGAGACCCAGTACTTC,CASSPTRGTGRETQYF
TRBJ1-1,TRBV29-1,-,-,TGCAGCGTCGCGGGACGGATGAACACTGAAGCTTTCTTT,CSVAGRMNTEAFF
TRBJ2-5,TRBV3-1/TRBV3-2,-,TRBD1,TGTGCCAGCAGCCAAGATCGGACAGGGGCACCGGAGACCCAGTACTTC,CASSQDRTGAPETQYF
TRBJ2-1,TRBV5-1,once,TRBD1,TGCGCCAGCAGCTTGGACGGACAGGGGCACAATGAGCAGTTCTTC,CASSLDGQGHNEQFF
TRBJ1-1,TRBV4-2,-,TRBD1,TGTGCCAGCAGCCAAAGAAATACCGGGACAGCTGAAGCTTTCTTT,CASSQRNTGTAEAFF
TRBJ2-3,TRBV14,-,-,TGTGCCAGTAGGGAGCGGGGCACAGATACGCAGTATTTT,CASRERGTDTQYF
TRBJ1-2,TRBV5-1,-,TRBD1,TGCGCCAGCAGCTTGGTAGTCGGGACAGGGAATGGCTACACCTTC,CASSLVVGTGNGYTF
TRBJ1-2,TRBV27,once,TRBD1,TGTGCCAGCAGTTTATCGGATGACAGGGATTATAACTATGGCTACACCTTC,CASSLSDDRDYNYGYTF